This T cell receptor beta chain was recorded in a study of cytomegalovirus exposure and HLA in healthy donors. Concerning this clone itself: As yet, its antigen is unknown.

General study results and limits: Earlier results showed most TCR beta V segments being productive about 87% or about 30% of the time.

The study ran its PCR with 60 Vbeta and 13 Jbeta primers. Measured with immunoSEQ multiplex PCR; TCRdb has only the in-frame clones, and not every one. Of about 200,000 clones listed, about nine tenths are singletons. There are 15 residues in the CDR3. V gave up 6 bases and J gave up 2 bases; unmatched junction bases: 7. Germline loops: CDR1 MNHEY, CDR2 SVGAGI. This clonotype was sampled from a boy aged 2 to 10 in good health and CMV-seronegative. The V call is TRBV6-5, the J call TRBJ2-7; 10 nucleotides match TRBD1. Sequenced material: PBMCs. The CDR3 region has the DNA TGTGCCAGCAGACTGGGACAGGGGCTTCCCTACGAGCAGTACTTC. This codes for CASRLGQGLPYEQYF.